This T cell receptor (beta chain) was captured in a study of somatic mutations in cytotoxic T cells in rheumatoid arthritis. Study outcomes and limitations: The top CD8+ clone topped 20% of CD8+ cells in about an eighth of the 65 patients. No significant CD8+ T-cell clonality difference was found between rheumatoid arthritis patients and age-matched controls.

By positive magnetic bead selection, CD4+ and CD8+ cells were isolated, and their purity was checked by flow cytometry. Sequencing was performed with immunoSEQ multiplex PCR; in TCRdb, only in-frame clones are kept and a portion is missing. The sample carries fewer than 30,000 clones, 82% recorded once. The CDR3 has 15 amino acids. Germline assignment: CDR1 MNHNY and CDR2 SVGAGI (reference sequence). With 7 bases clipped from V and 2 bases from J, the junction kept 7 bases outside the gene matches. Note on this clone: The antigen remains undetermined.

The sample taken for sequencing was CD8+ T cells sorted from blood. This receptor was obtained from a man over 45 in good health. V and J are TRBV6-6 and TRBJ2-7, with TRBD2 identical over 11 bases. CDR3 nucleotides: TGTGCCAGCACGGGAATAGCGGGAGGGACCTACGAGCAGTACTTC. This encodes CASTGIAGGTYEQYF.